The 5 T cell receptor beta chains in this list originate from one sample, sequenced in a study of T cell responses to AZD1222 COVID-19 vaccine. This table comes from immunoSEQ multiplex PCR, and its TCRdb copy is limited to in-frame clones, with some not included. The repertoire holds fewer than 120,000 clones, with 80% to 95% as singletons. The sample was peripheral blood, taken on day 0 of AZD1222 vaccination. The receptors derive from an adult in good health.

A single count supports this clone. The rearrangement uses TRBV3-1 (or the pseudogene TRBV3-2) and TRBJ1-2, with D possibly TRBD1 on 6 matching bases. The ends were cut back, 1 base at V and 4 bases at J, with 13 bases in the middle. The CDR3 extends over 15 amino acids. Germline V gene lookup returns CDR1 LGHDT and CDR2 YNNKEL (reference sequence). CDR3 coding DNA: TGTGCCAGCAGCCAAGCGGACAGCAGCCTCTATGGCTACACCTTC. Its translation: CASSQADSSLYGYTF.

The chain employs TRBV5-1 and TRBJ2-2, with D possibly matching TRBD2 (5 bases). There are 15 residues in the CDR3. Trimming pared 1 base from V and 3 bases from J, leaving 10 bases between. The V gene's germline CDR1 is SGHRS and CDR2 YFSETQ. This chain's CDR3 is CASSLTRVDTGELFF. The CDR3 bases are TGCGCCAGCAGCTTGACTAGGGTGGACACCGGGGAGCTGTTTTTT.

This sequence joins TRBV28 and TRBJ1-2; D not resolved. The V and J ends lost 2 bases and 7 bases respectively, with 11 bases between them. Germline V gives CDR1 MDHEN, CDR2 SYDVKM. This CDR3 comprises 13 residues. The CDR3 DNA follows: TGTGCCAGCAGTTTACCGCGGGTGTCTGGCTACACCTTC. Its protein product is CASSLPRVSGYTF.

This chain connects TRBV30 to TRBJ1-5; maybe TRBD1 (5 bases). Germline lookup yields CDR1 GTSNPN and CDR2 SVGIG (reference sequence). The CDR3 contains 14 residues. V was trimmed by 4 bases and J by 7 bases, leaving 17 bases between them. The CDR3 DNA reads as TGTGCCTGGACGAGGCAGGGACGGTACCAGCCCCAGCATTTT. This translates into CAWTRQGRYQPQHF.

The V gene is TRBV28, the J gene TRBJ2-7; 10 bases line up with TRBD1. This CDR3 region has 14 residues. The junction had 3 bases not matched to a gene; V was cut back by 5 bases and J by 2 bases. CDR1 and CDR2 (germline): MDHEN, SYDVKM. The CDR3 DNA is TGTGCCAGCAGTCACGGACAGGGGGCCTACGAGCAGTACTTC. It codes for CASSHGQGAYEQYF. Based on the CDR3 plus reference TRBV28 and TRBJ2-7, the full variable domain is DVKVTQSSRYLVKRTGEKVFLECVQDMDHENMFWYRQDPGLGLRLIYFSYDVKMKEKGDIPEGYSVSREKKERFSLILESASTNQTSMYLCASSHGQGAYEQYFGPGTRLTVT.